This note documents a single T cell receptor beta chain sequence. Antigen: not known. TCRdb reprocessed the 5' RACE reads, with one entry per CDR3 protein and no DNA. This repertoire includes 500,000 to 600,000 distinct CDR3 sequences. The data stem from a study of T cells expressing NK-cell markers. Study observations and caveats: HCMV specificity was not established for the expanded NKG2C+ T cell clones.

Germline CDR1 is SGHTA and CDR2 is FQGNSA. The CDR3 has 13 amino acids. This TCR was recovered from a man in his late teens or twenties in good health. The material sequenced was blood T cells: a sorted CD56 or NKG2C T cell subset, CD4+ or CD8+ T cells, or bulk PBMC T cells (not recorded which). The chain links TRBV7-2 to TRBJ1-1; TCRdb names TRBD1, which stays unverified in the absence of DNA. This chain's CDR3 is CASTRTGGTEAFF.